The present T cell receptor beta chain was sequenced within a study of blood T cell repertoires in COVID-19. Background on the study: Acute-phase and convalescent COVID-19 samples originated in the United States, Italy and Spain.

The germline V and J ends were trimmed by 4 bases and 6 bases, with 7 bases remaining between them. This CDR3 is built from 12 residues. CDR1 MNHEY and CDR2 SVGEGT come from the germline V gene. The method was immunoSEQ multiplex PCR; TCRdb's version includes in-frame clones alone and lacks a portion of them. This table has about 83,000 clones, approximately 80% appearing once. V is TRBV6-2 or TRBV6-3 and J is TRBJ2-1; D unresolved. This receptor was identified in a woman older than 75 with acute or convalescent COVID-19. The sample taken for sequencing was peripheral blood. This CDR3 reads CASSSRVNEQFF. The CDR3 DNA follows: TGTGCCAGCAGTTCACGGGTCAATGAGCAGTTCTTC.